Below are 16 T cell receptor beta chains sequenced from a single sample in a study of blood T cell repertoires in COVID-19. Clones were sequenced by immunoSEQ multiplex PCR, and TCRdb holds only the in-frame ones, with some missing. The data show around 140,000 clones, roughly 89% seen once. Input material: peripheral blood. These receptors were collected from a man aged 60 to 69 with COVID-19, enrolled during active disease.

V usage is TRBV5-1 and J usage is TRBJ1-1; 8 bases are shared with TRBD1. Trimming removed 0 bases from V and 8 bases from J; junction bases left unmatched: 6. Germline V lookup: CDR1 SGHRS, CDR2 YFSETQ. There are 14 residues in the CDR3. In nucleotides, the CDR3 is TGCGCCAGCAGCTTGGGGGGACAGGACAGGGAAGCTTTCTTT. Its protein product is CASSLGGQDREAFF.

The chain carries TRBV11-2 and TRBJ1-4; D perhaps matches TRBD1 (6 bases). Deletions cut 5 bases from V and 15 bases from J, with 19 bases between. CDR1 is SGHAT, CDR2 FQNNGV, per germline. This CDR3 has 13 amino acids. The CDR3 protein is CASSAQPRTEVFF. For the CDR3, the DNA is TGTGCCAGCAGCGCTCAACCCAGGACAGAAGTGTTTTTT. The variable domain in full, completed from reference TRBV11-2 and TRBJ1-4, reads EAGVAQSPRYKIIEKRQSVAFWCNPISGHATLYWYQQILGQGPKLLIQFQNNGVVDDSQLPKDRFSAERLKGVDSTLKIQPAKLEDSAVYLCASSAQPRTEVFFGSGTQLSVL.

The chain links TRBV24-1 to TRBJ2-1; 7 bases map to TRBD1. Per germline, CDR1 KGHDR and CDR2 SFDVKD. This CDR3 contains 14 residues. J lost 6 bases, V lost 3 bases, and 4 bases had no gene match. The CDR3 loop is CATSDEDRANEQFF. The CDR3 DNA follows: TGTGCCACCAGTGATGAAGACAGGGCCAATGAGCAGTTCTTC.

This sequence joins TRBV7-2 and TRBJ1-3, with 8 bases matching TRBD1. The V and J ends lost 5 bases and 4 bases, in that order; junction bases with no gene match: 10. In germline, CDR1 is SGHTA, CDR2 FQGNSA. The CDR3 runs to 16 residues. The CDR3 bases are TGTGCCAGCAGCACTAGGACAGGGACCCTCGGAAACACCATATATTTT. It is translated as CASSTRTGTLGNTIYF.

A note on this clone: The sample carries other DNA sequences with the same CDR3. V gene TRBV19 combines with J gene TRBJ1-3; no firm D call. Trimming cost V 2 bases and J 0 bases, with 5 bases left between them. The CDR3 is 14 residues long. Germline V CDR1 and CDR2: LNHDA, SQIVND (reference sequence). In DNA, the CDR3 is TGTGCCAGTAGTATAAGTAGCTCTGGAAACACCATATATTTT. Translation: CASSISSSGNTIYF.

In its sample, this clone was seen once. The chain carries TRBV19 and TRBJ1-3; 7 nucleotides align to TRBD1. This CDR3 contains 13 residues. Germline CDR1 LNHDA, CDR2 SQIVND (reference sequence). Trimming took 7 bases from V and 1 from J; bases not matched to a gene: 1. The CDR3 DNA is TGTGCCAGTAACAGGGGTTCTGGAAACACCATATATTTT. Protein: CASNRGSGNTIYF.

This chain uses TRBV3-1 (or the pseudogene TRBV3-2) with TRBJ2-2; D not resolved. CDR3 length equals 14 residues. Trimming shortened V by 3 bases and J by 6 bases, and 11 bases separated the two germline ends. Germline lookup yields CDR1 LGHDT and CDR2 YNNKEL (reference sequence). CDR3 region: CASSHPARAGELFF. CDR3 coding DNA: TGTGCCAGCAGCCATCCTGCCCGAGCCGGGGAGCTGTTTTTT.

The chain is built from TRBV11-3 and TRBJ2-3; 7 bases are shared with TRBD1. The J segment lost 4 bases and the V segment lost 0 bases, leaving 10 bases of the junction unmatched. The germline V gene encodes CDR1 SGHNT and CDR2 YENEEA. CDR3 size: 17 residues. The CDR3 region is CASSLEEGAGLPDTQYF. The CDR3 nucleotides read TGTGCCAGCAGCTTAGAAGAGGGGGCTGGGCTCCCAGATACGCAGTATTTT. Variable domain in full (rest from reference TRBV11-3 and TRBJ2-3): EAGVVQSPRYKIIEKKQPVAFWCNPISGHNTLYWYLQNLGQGPELLIRYENEEAVDDSQLPKDRFSAERLKGVDSTLKIQPAELGDSAVYLCASSLEEGAGLPDTQYFGPGTRLTVL.

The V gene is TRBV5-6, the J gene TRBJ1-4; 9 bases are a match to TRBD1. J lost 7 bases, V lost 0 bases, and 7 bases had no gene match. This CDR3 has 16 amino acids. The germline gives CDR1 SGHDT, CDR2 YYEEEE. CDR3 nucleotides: TGTGCCAGCAGCTTGGCTCTTGGGACAGGGCTTGAAAAACTGTTTTTT. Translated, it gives CASSLALGTGLEKLFF.

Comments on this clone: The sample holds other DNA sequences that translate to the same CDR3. Written as DNA, the CDR3 is TGTGCCAGCAGGGCGACAGGCAAAGGGACCCAGTACTTC. Translated, it gives CASRATGKGTQYF. This chain connects TRBV12-3 or TRBV12-4 to TRBJ2-5; possibly TRBD1 for D (6 bases). The CDR3 contains 13 residues. Trimming shortened V by 6 bases and J by 7 bases, and 15 bases separated the two germline ends.

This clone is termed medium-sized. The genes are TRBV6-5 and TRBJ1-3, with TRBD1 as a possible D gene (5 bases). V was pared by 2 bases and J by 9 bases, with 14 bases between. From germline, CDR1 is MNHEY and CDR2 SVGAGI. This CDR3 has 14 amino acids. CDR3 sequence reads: CASSYGQGLSTIYF. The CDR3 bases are TGTGCCAGCAGTTACGGGCAGGGCTTAAGCACCATATATTTT.

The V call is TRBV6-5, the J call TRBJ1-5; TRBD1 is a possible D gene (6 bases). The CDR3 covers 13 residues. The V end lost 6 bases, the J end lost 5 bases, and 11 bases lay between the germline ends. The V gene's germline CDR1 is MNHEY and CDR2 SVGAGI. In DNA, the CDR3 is TGTGCCAGCAGAACAGGGCGCGATCAGCCCCAGCATTTT. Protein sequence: CASRTGRDQPQHF.

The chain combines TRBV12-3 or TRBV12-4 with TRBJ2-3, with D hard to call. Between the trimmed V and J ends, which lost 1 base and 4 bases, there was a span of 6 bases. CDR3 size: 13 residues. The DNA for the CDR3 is TGTGCCAGCAGTTTAGTTTTATCAGATACGCAGTATTTT. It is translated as CASSLVLSDTQYF.

CDR3 sequence reads: CASTPDRGSGYTF. The DNA for the CDR3 is TGTGCCAGCACCCCCGACAGGGGTTCTGGCTACACCTTC. The rearrangement joins TRBV6-5 to TRBJ1-2, with 8 bases lining up with TRBD1. The CDR3 is 13 amino acids. Germline V gene sequence: CDR1 MNHEY, CDR2 SVGAGI. Trimming cost V 7 bases and J 7 bases; bases outside gene matches: 8.

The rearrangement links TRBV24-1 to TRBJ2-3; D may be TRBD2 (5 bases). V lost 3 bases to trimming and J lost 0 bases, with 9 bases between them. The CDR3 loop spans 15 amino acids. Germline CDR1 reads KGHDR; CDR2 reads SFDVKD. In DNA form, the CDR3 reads TGTGCCACCAGTGATCCAAGACTAAGCACAGATACGCAGTATTTT. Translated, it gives CATSDPRLSTDTQYF.

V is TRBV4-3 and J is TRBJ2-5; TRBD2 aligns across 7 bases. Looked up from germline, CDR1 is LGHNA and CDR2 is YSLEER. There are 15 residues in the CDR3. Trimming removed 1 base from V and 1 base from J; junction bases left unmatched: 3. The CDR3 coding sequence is TGCGCCAGCAGCCAAGGGCTAGCGGTCCAAGAGACCCAGTACTTC. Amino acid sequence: CASSQGLAVQETQYF.